This TCR beta chain was sequenced during a study of blood T cell repertoires in COVID-19. Study details: Samples taken during acute and convalescent COVID-19 were collected in the United States, Italy and Spain. PBMCs, B-cell-depleted T cells, or T cells provided the cDNA or gDNA that made up the material.

Original data processing: The authors estimated nucleated cell counts from reference gene primer amplification. Using immunoSEQ multiplex PCR, the repertoire was profiled, and TCRdb retains in-frame clones only, with some absent. V and J calls and clone size are as listed in that table; D and trimming were resolved from the DNA. The sample carries some 150,000 clones, about 88% recorded once. The CDR3 is 14 amino acids. The V gene end was trimmed by 7 bases and the J gene end by 4 bases; junction bases not matched to a gene: 7. Germline values: CDR1 MNHEY, CDR2 SVGAGI. The source is a human donor with acute COVID-19. The donor label of this sample is uncertain. The gene calls are TRBV6-5 and TRBJ2-3; TRBD1 matches 8 bases. Material: PBMCs or T cells enriched from blood (not recorded which). CDR3 coding DNA: TGTGCCAGCATTTTAGGACAGGGATCAGATACGCAGTATTTT. It codes for CASILGQGSDTQYF.